The 3 T cell receptor beta chains below all came from one sample that was sequenced in a study of T cells after yellow fever vaccination. From the 5' RACE reads, TCRdb called clonotypes with MiXCR, one entry per CDR3 protein. The sample lists some 220,000 distinct CDR3 sequences, roughly 3% occurring once. Sequences were derived from CD4+ T cells sorted from PBMCs, sampled 10 days after the yellow fever booster vaccination. The receptor set was obtained from a man aged 18 to 30 who received the YFV17D yellow fever vaccine.

This clonotype was counted at least ten times. J is TRBJ2-5 and V is TRBV20-1; the D is unclear. Germline lookup yields CDR1 DFQATT and CDR2 SNEGSKA (reference sequence). The length of the CDR3 is 13 residues. Between the trimmed V and J ends, which lost 8 bases and 3 bases, there was a span of 16 bases. The CDR3 reads CSPSKGSKETQYF. DNA of the CDR3: TGCAGTCCGTCGAAGGGCAGCAAAGAGACCCAGTACTTC.

This clonotype was detected ten times or more. This chain connects TRBV20-1 to TRBJ1-1; D call uncertain. Trimming took 6 bases from V and 1 from J, leaving 12 bases between them. This CDR3 region has 13 residues. Germline V gene sequence: CDR1 DFQATT, CDR2 SNEGSKA (reference sequence). The CDR3 loop reads CSARTLKNTEAFF. The CDR3 DNA is TGCAGTGCCCGCACCCTAAAGAACACTGAAGCTTTCTTT.

This clonotype showed up just a few times. A read error may explain this, as a much larger clone is one base away. This sequence joins TRBV7-9 and TRBJ2-3, with D possibly being TRBD2 (7 bases). The germline V gene encodes CDR1 SEHNR and CDR2 FQNEAQ (reference sequence). The CDR3 is 14 residues long. V lost 1 base to trimming and J lost 4 bases, with 9 bases between them. Here the CDR3 reads CASSLEGGPDTQYF. The CDR3 DNA follows: TGTGCCAGCAGCTTAGAGGGGGGGCCAGATACGCAGTATTTT.